The 20 T cell receptor beta chains presented below share a single source sample, sequenced in a study of T-cell memory formation after mild COVID-19. From the 5' RACE reads, TCRdb called clonotypes with MiXCR, one entry per CDR3 protein. The sample has around 530,000 distinct CDR3 sequences, 20% to 25% seen once. The specimen sequenced was PBMCs or a T cell subset sorted from them (not recorded which). These receptors were obtained from an adult woman who had mild COVID-19 (a few samples of this study predate the infection). Cell type and time point are not known.

This clonotype has only a few counts. This chain uses TRBV12-3 or TRBV12-4 with TRBJ2-1, with 11 bases that match TRBD2. This CDR3 spans 14 amino acids. With V trimmed by 8 bases and J by 3 bases, 3 bases remained unmatched. CDR3 nucleotide sequence: TGTGCCAGCCGGACTAGCGGGCACTACAATGAGCAGTTCTTC. This codes for CASRTSGHYNEQFF.

Only a few counts were recorded for this clonotype. This chain connects TRBV7-2 to TRBJ2-1, with TRBD2 matching over 13 bases. V was clipped by 4 bases and J by 7 bases; unmatched bases: 4. This CDR3 is built from 15 residues. Looked up from germline, CDR1 is SGHTA and CDR2 is FQGNSA. CDR3 sequence reads: CASSSGLAGLNEQFF. The CDR3 bases are TGTGCCAGCAGCTCGGGACTAGCGGGGCTTAATGAGCAGTTCTTC.

The V call is TRBV6-2 or TRBV6-3, the J call TRBJ2-7; the match to TRBD1 covers 8 bases. The V gene's germline CDR1 is MNHEY and CDR2 SVGEGT. CDR3 length: 15 amino acids. Trimming took 2 bases from V and 3 from J; bases not matched to a gene: 6. Written as DNA, the CDR3 is TGTGCCAGCAGTTACGAAGGACAGGGAGTCTACGAGCAGTACTTC. This sequence encodes CASSYEGQGVYEQYF.

The chain recombines TRBV30 with TRBJ2-3, with no clear D. V lost 0 bases and J 6 bases, leaving 13 bases between the germline ends. Germline V CDR1 and CDR2: GTSNPN, SVGIG (reference sequence). The CDR3 is 14 residues long. The CDR3 loop reads CAWSVPPAADTQYF. For the CDR3, the DNA is TGTGCCTGGAGTGTACCACCGGCGGCGGATACGCAGTATTTT.

The V gene is TRBV15, the J gene TRBJ2-7; 8 bases fit TRBD1. There are 14 residues in the CDR3. The germline V gene has CDR1 LNHNV and CDR2 YYDKDF (reference sequence). After removal of 8 bases from V and 3 bases from J, the junction contained 9 bases not matched to a gene. The CDR3 is CATQMDRAYYEQYF. Written as DNA, the CDR3 is TGTGCCACCCAAATGGACAGGGCCTACTACGAGCAGTACTTC.

The rearrangement uses TRBV7-9 and TRBJ1-1; D possibly corresponds to TRBD1 (5 bases). Trimming took 2 bases from V and 1 from J, leaving 11 bases between them. This CDR3 has 15 amino acids. Germline CDR1 is SEHNR and CDR2 is FQNEAQ (reference sequence). CDR3 bases: TGTGCCAGCAGCTTAAGGCCGGGGACGAACACTGAAGCTTTCTTT. Its protein is CASSLRPGTNTEAFF. Complete variable domain (other parts from reference TRBV7-9 and TRBJ1-1): DTGVSQNPRHKITKRGQNVTFRCDPISEHNRLYWYRQTLGQGPEFLTYFQNEAQLEKSRLLSDRFSAERPKGSFSTLEIQRTEQGDSAMYLCASSLRPGTNTEAFFGQGTRLTVV.

Of note for this clonotype: The junction departs from the called germline gene at one end, perhaps through a read error. The V gene is TRBV7-7, the J gene TRBJ2-2; the match to TRBD2 covers 11 bases. This CDR3 is 18 amino acids long. Germline CDR1 is SSHAT and CDR2 is FNYEAQ (reference sequence). The CDR3 nucleotides are TGTGCTAGCAGCTCCAAGGTAGCGGGAGGGCCTTTCGCCGGGGAGCTGTTTTTT. Translation gives CASSSKVAGGPFAGELFF.

The sample holds a few counts of this clonotype. This rearrangement joins TRBV12-3 or TRBV12-4 to TRBJ1-1; D gene unclear. This CDR3 contains 15 residues. The V gene lost 5 bases and the J gene lost 1 base, with 14 bases spanning the gap. The DNA for the CDR3 is TGTGCCAGCAGTCCCGGTCCACGGTCGAACACTGAAGCTTTCTTT. Residues: CASSPGPRSNTEAFF.

This clonotype was detected a few times. This chain links TRBV7-9 with TRBJ1-2; D is uncertain. CDR3 size: 15 residues. Germline-derived CDR1 and CDR2 are SEHNR and FQNEAQ (reference sequence). The V and J ends lost 3 bases and 6 bases respectively, with 17 bases between them. The CDR3 sequence is CASSFAERLGHGYTF. CDR3 nucleotides: TGTGCCAGCAGCTTCGCCGAACGATTAGGCCATGGCTACACCTTC.

This clonotype was detected only a few times. This chain connects TRBV6-2 or TRBV6-3 to TRBJ2-2; the match to TRBD2 covers 10 bases. V lost 7 bases and J lost 6; bases outside the gene matches: 11. This CDR3 region has 16 residues. The V gene's germline CDR1 is MNHEY and CDR2 SVGEGT. CDR3 in DNA: TGTGCCAGCACGGTTCTAGCGGGAGCAATCTCCGGGGAGCTGTTTTTT. As protein: CASTVLAGAISGELFF.

This clonotype was seen a handful of times. The chain combines TRBV19 with TRBJ2-2; TRBD2 is a possible D gene (5 bases). There are 13 residues in the CDR3. Germline-derived CDR1 and CDR2 are LNHDA and SQIVND (reference sequence). Trimming cost V 8 bases and J 6 bases, with 13 bases left between them. The chain's CDR3 is CASAKFGAGELFF. The CDR3 DNA reads as TGTGCCAGTGCTAAATTCGGGGCCGGGGAGCTGTTTTTT. The whole variable domain, remainder taken from reference TRBV19 and TRBJ2-2, is DGGITQSPKYLFRKEGQNVTLSCEQNLNHDAMYWYRQDPGQGLRLIYYSQIVNDFQKGDIAEGYSVSREKKESFPLTVTSAQKNPTAFYLCASAKFGAGELFFGEGSRLTVL.

This clonotype was seen a handful of times. The rearrangement uses TRBV27 and TRBJ1-2, with a possible D match to TRBD1 (5 bases). Germline V CDR1 and CDR2: MNHEY, SMNVEV (reference sequence). V was cut by 3 bases and J by 5 bases, with 10 bases left in between. The CDR3 extends over 13 amino acids. This CDR3 reads CASSFADSYGYTF. CDR3 nucleotide sequence: TGTGCCAGCAGTTTCGCCGACAGTTATGGCTACACCTTC.

The CDR3 is CASSPMGGAEADTQYF. The CDR3 DNA reads TGCGCCAGCAGCCCCATGGGAGGGGCGGAGGCAGATACGCAGTATTTT. The chain joins TRBV5-1 to TRBJ2-3, with TRBD2 matching 7 bases. The CDR3 is made up of 16 amino acids. Germline V gene lookup returns CDR1 SGHRS and CDR2 YFSETQ. Losses at the gene ends were 4 bases for V and 4 bases for J; bases not matched to a gene: 12.

The chain recombines TRBV12-3 or TRBV12-4 with TRBJ2-1; 11 bases align to TRBD2. This CDR3 spans 15 amino acids. Trimming removed 6 bases from V and 7 bases from J; junction bases left unmatched: 8. CDR3 amino acids: CASRAGTSGFNEQFF. CDR3 bases: TGTGCCAGCAGGGCCGGGACTAGCGGCTTTAATGAGCAGTTCTTC.

The chain links TRBV9 to TRBJ2-3, with a weak D call TRBD2 (6 bases). The CDR3 runs to 15 residues. V lost 4 bases and J 0 bases, leaving 12 bases between the germline ends. CDR1 SGDLS and CDR2 YYNGEE come from the germline V gene. CDR3 nucleotide sequence: TGTGCCAGCAGCCTCAATCGGGAGAGCACAGATACGCAGTATTTT. This sequence encodes CASSLNRESTDTQYF.

This sequence joins TRBV19 and TRBJ1-2, with 7 positions matching TRBD1. V lost 7 bases to trimming and J lost 6 bases; unmatched junction nucleotides: 8. CDR1 is LNHDA, CDR2 SQIVND, per germline (reference sequence). The CDR3 covers 13 residues. CDR3 bases: TGTGCCAGTAAAAGACAGGGTGTGGATGGCTACACCTTC. This encodes CASKRQGVDGYTF.

This clonotype was found once. The rearrangement joins TRBV5-1 to TRBJ2-3; 10 nucleotides match TRBD2. Germline V gives CDR1 SGHRS, CDR2 YFSETQ. The CDR3 is 16 amino acids. With 0 bases clipped from V and 6 bases from J, the junction kept 7 bases outside the gene matches. CDR3 residues: CASSLDGTSVTDTQYF. Written as DNA, the CDR3 is TGCGCCAGCAGCTTGGATGGGACTAGCGTTACCGATACGCAGTATTTT.

The table lists this clonotype with a few counts. The rearrangement joins TRBV7-8 to TRBJ1-2; 7 nucleotides line up with TRBD1. V gave up 5 bases and J gave up 8 bases; unmatched junction bases: 5. The CDR3 runs to 12 residues. The V gene's germline CDR1 is SGHVS and CDR2 FQNEAQ. CDR3 amino acids: CASSDGTVGYTF. CDR3 nucleotides: TGTGCCAGCAGCGACGGGACAGTAGGCTACACCTTC. The variable domain in full, completed from reference TRBV7-8 and TRBJ1-2, reads GAGVSQSPRYKVAKRGQDVALRCDPISGHVSLFWYQQALGQGPEFLTYFQNEAQLDKSGLPSDRFFAERPEGSVSTLKIQRTQQEDSAVYLCASSDGTVGYTFGSGTRLTVV.

This clonotype was seen only a few times. The chain combines TRBV29-1 with TRBJ2-2; unclear D gene. Looked up from germline, CDR1 is SQVTM and CDR2 is ANQGSEA. The CDR3 consists of 14 residues. Trimming pared 0 bases from V and 0 bases from J, leaving 5 bases between. CDR3 region: CSVEDTTNTGELFF. Written as DNA, the CDR3 is TGCAGCGTTGAAGATACGACGAACACCGGGGAGCTGTTTTTT.

The V and J genes are TRBV12-3 or TRBV12-4 and TRBJ2-3; 9 bases are shared with TRBD2. V shed 6 bases and J 3 bases; nucleotides not matched to a gene: 10. CDR3 length equals 16 residues. Here the CDR3 DNA reads TGTGCCAGCAGCCCCCGCGGGAGGGCCGGGACAGATACGCAGTATTTT. It specifies CASSPRGRAGTDTQYF.